The next 3 T cell receptor beta chains were all read from a single sample in a study of T cell responses to AZD1222 COVID-19 vaccine. Data came from immunoSEQ multiplex PCR; TCRdb stores just in-frame clones and leaves some out. The sample yields about 140,000 clones, roughly 90% seen once. The sample consisted of peripheral blood, taken 28 days after the second AZD1222 dose. These receptors all stem from an adult who received the AZD1222 COVID-19 vaccine.

This sequence joins TRBV5-1 and TRBJ2-1; 9 nucleotides match TRBD2. CDR1 is SGHRS and CDR2 is YFSETQ in the germline V gene. The junction had 14 bases not matched to a gene; V was cut back by 7 bases and J by 9 bases. This CDR3 has 15 amino acids. The CDR3 DNA is TGCGCCAGCGGAAAAGGAGCGGGGGGAGGGAGTGAGCAGTTCTTC. Amino acids: CASGKGAGGGSEQFF.

The V and J genes are TRBV5-5 and TRBJ1-6, with TRBD1 as a possible D gene (5 bases). The CDR3 has 14 amino acids. The ends were cut back, 3 bases at V and 11 bases at J, with 15 bases in the middle. Germline V gene data show CDR1 as SGHKS and CDR2 as YYEKEE (reference sequence). The CDR3 nucleotides are TGTGCCAGCAGCTCCCCCAAAACAGGAACACCCCTCCACTTT. Its protein is CASSSPKTGTPLHF.

This clone has only one observation. The chain is built from TRBV7-8 and TRBJ1-1, with D uncertain. Germline CDR1 and CDR2: SGHVS and FQNEAQ. The V end was cut by 3 bases, the J end by 0 bases, with 5 bases between. The CDR3 totals 13 residues. The CDR3 DNA reads TGTGCCAGCAGCTTTAGGATGAACACTGAAGCTTTCTTT. Protein: CASSFRMNTEAFF.